Each of the 25 T cell receptor beta chains below was sequenced from the same sample in a study of shared clonotypes between healthy human individuals. Only in-frame clones appear in the TCRdb table, and some are missing; sequencing was by immunoSEQ multiplex PCR. The data contain around 1 million clones, approximately 80% of them seen just once; the ten biggest clones take up approximately 1.5%. What was sequenced was memory CD4+ T cells sorted from blood. The subset is: CD45RA-negative fraction. The receptors originated from a young man in good health.

This clone was seen more than once but under ten times. V usage is TRBV19 and J usage is TRBJ1-3; no reliable D call. Deletions cut 5 bases from V and 4 bases from J, with 9 bases between. Germline lookup yields CDR1 LNHDA and CDR2 SQIVND (reference sequence). The length of the CDR3 is 13 residues. The CDR3 DNA sequence: TGTGCCAGTAGTGACTTAGGAGGAAACACCATATATTTT. Its translation: CASSDLGGNTIYF. Drawing the rest from reference TRBV19 and TRBJ1-3, the complete variable domain is DGGITQSPKYLFRKEGQNVTLSCEQNLNHDAMYWYRQDPGQGLRLIYYSQIVNDFQKGDIAEGYSVSREKKESFPLTVTSAQKNPTAFYLCASSDLGGNTIYFGEGSWLTVV.

The V and J genes are TRBV5-1 and TRBJ2-3; 7 nucleotides align to TRBD1. There are 16 residues in the CDR3. The V gene end was trimmed by 0 bases and the J gene end by 0 bases; junction bases not matched to a gene: 4. Per germline, CDR1 SGHRS and CDR2 YFSETQ. CDR3 amino acids: CASSLDRGSSTDTQYF. In DNA form, the CDR3 reads TGCGCCAGCAGCTTGGACAGGGGATCTAGCACAGATACGCAGTATTTT.

This clone was counted between two and nine times. The genes are TRBV30 and TRBJ1-5; D gene uncertain. The CDR3 contains 15 residues. CDR1 is GTSNPN and CDR2 is SVGIG in the germline V gene (reference sequence). Trimming pared 4 bases from V and 0 bases from J, leaving 13 bases between. The DNA of the CDR3 is TGTGCCTGGAAACTACCGCTTTATAGCAATCAGCCCCAGCATTTT. Protein: CAWKLPLYSNQPQHF. The full variable domain, rest sourced from reference TRBV30 and TRBJ1-5, is SQTIHQWPATLVQPVGSPLSLECTVEGTSNPNLYWYRQAAGRGLQLLFYSVGIGQISSEVPQNLSASRPQDRQFILSSKKLLLSDSGFYLCAWKLPLYSNQPQHFGDGTRLSIL.

This sequence joins TRBV27 and TRBJ1-6; D uncertain. Germline CDR1 is MNHEY and CDR2 is SMNVEV (reference sequence). The V end was cut by 5 bases, the J end by 2 bases, with 10 bases between. The CDR3 is made up of 15 amino acids. The CDR3 DNA is TGTGCCAGCAGTGGCCGGGTCACCTATAATTCACCCCTCCACTTT. It codes for CASSGRVTYNSPLHF.

The chain uses TRBV28 and TRBJ1-1; possible D gene TRBD1, 6 bases. The CDR3 extends over 13 amino acids. V was cut by 6 bases and J by 4 bases, with 12 bases left in between. Germline CDR1 MDHEN, CDR2 SYDVKM. The CDR3 DNA reads as TGTGCCAGCAGGGTGGGGGGCACCACTGAAGCTTTCTTT. It encodes CASRVGGTTEAFF.

This clone appeared a few times. The chain employs TRBV6-5 and TRBJ1-1, with no clear D. The CDR3 loop spans 11 amino acids. Germline V gene lookup returns CDR1 MNHEY and CDR2 SVGAGI. V dropped 2 bases and J dropped 11 bases, with 9 bases sitting between them. CDR3 coding DNA: TGTGCCAGCAGTTACAAGGATGCGGCTTTCTTT. Encoded protein: CASSYKDAAFF.

The rearrangement links TRBV5-1 to TRBJ2-7, with D unresolved. The CDR3 contains 16 residues. Trimming pared 0 bases from V and 3 bases from J, leaving 16 bases between. CDR1 is SGHRS, CDR2 YFSETQ, per germline. The CDR3 protein is CASSLGPHGAGYEQYF. CDR3 coding DNA: TGCGCCAGCAGCTTGGGACCCCACGGAGCCGGCTACGAGCAGTACTTC.

This clone was seen just once. The rearrangement uses TRBV27 and TRBJ2-7; D unclear. The V end was cut by 5 bases, the J end by 3 bases, with 20 bases between. Germline lookup yields CDR1 MNHEY and CDR2 SMNVEV (reference sequence). This CDR3 has 16 residues. The CDR3 DNA reads TGTGCCAGCAGTGAACAACACCCCCAGGATCGCTACGAGCAGTACTTC. Protein product: CASSEQHPQDRYEQYF.

This rearrangement joins TRBV7-3 to TRBJ1-1; TRBD1 aligns across 10 bases. This CDR3 comprises 15 residues. Germline loops: CDR1 SGHTA, CDR2 FQGTGA. Trimming cost V 7 bases and J 5 bases; bases outside gene matches: 10. The CDR3 reads CASKSGTGVRTEAFF. The CDR3 nucleotides are TGTGCCAGCAAATCCGGGACAGGGGTGCGTACTGAAGCTTTCTTT. Looking up the rest from reference TRBV7-3 and TRBJ1-1 gives the full variable domain: GAGVSQTPSNKVTEKGKYVELRCDPISGHTALYWYRQSLGQGPEFLIYFQGTGAADDSGLPNDRFFAVRPEGSVSTLKIQRTERGDSAVYLCASKSGTGVRTEAFFGQGTRLTVV.

Ten or more counts support this clone. The rearrangement links TRBV2 to TRBJ1-1, with unresolved D. Germline V gene lookup returns CDR1 SNHLY and CDR2 FYNNEI. The CDR3 spans 14 residues. Trimming took off 4 bases at V and 4 bases at J, with 13 bases between the two ends. The CDR3 bases are TGTGCCAGCAGTGCGAAGGGAGGTACCACTGAAGCTTTCTTT. This codes for CASSAKGGTTEAFF.

This chain links TRBV28 with TRBJ2-3; weak D call: TRBD1 (6 bases). CDR3 length: 14 residues. V was cut by 6 bases and J by 2 bases, with 12 bases left in between. CDR1 and CDR2 (germline): MDHEN, SYDVKM. The CDR3 sequence is CASSPGTHTDTQYF. The CDR3 nucleotides are TGTGCCAGCAGCCCCGGGACACACACAGATACGCAGTATTTT.

The rearrangement uses TRBV10-2 and TRBJ2-2, with 9 bases aligning to TRBD2. CDR3 length equals 14 residues. V lost 8 bases to trimming and J lost 4 bases; unmatched junction nucleotides: 5. Germline lookup yields CDR1 WSHSY and CDR2 SAAADI. This CDR3 reads CASGSGRATGELFF. The DNA of the CDR3 is TGCGCCAGCGGTAGCGGGAGAGCCACCGGGGAGCTGTTTTTT.

This clone was seen only a few times. This chain connects TRBV14 to TRBJ2-5, with 7 bases identical to TRBD1. Germline V gives CDR1 SGHDN, CDR2 FVKESK. J gave up 7 bases and V 3 bases, and 11 bases lay outside the gene matches. The CDR3 has 15 residues. The CDR3 reads CASSHGQVPEVTQYF. CDR3 DNA: TGTGCCAGCAGCCACGGACAGGTCCCTGAAGTGACCCAGTACTTC.

V usage is TRBV9 and J usage is TRBJ2-3, with D possibly called TRBD1 or TRBD2 (6 bases each). CDR3 length: 15 residues. V was shortened by 0 bases and J by 4 bases, with 12 bases between the two germline ends. Germline assignment: CDR1 SGDLS and CDR2 YYNGEE. The CDR3 is CASSVDKGGPDTQYF. In DNA form, the CDR3 reads TGTGCCAGCAGCGTAGATAAGGGGGGACCAGATACGCAGTATTTT.

This rearrangement joins TRBV6-6 to TRBJ1-5; D remains unclear. The CDR3 totals 16 residues. Germline CDR1 reads MNHNY; CDR2 reads SVGAGI (reference sequence). V lost 6 bases and J 7 bases, leaving 22 bases between the germline ends. CDR3 bases: TGTGCCAGCAGACACCCTGATGGGGTATCGGGGCAGCCCCAGCATTTT. Residues: CASRHPDGVSGQPQHF.

Written as DNA, the CDR3 is TGTGCCATCACGTGGGGGGGACAGCCTGGCTACACCTTC. Its translation is CAITWGGQPGYTF. The chain couples TRBV6-6 to TRBJ1-2; 7 positions match TRBD1. This CDR3 spans 13 amino acids. Unmatched junction bases numbered 12, after V lost 10 bases and J lost 7 bases. Germline lookup yields CDR1 MNHNY and CDR2 SVGAGI (reference sequence).

This clone was seen once. The chain combines TRBV23-1 with TRBJ2-5; D is unresolved. TRBV23-1 is marked as an open reading frame, function uncertain. This CDR3 has 13 residues. Trimming took 8 bases from V and 2 from J, leaving 12 bases between them. Here the CDR3 reads CASSWTVQETQYF. In DNA form, the CDR3 reads TGCGCCAGCTCATGGACGGTTCAAGAGACCCAGTACTTC.

This clone was observed a single time. This chain joins TRBV18 and TRBJ2-1; 7 bases fit TRBD2. Trimming took 4 bases from V and 0 from J; bases not matched to a gene: 6. CDR1 is KGHSH, CDR2 LQKENI, per germline. This CDR3 region has 16 residues. This chain's CDR3 is CASSRNSGASYNEQFF. In DNA form, the CDR3 reads TGTGCCAGCTCACGGAACAGCGGGGCCTCCTACAATGAGCAGTTCTTC.

The gene calls are TRBV15 and TRBJ2-7; D is unclear. The V end lost 0 bases, the J end lost 2 bases, and 8 bases lay between the germline ends. The length of the CDR3 is 14 residues. Germline V gene data show CDR1 as LNHNV and CDR2 as YYDKDF (reference sequence). The CDR3 here is CATSRDNGPYEQYF. The DNA for the CDR3 is TGTGCCACCAGCAGAGATAACGGCCCCTACGAGCAGTACTTC. Full variable domain (missing parts from reference TRBV15 and TRBJ2-7): DAMVIQNPRYQVTQFGKPVTLSCSQTLNHNVMYWYQQKSSQAPKLLFHYYDKDFNNEADTPDNFQSRRPNTSFCFLDIRSPGLGDTAMYLCATSRDNGPYEQYFGPGTRLTVT.

The gene calls are TRBV28 and TRBJ2-7, with 8 bases identical to TRBD1. Looked up from germline, CDR1 is MDHEN and CDR2 is SYDVKM. This CDR3 contains 14 residues. Losses at the gene ends were 6 bases for V and 3 bases for J; bases not matched to a gene: 7. The CDR3, as DNA: TGTGCCAGCAGGGGGACAGGCGTCGTCTACGAGCAGTACTTC. Its protein product is CASRGTGVVYEQYF.

The chain links TRBV6-1 to TRBJ2-6; D is possibly TRBD1 (6 bases). The V end was cut by 2 bases, the J end by 0 bases, with 11 bases between. Germline assignment: CDR1 MNHNS and CDR2 SASEGT. The CDR3 loop spans 17 amino acids. CDR3 DNA: TGTGCCAGCAGTGAACTAAGGGGGAGCTCTGGGGCCAACGTCCTGACTTTC. It codes for CASSELRGSSGANVLTF.

This chain uses TRBV7-9 with TRBJ1-1; D is uncertain. The CDR3 is 14 amino acids. Trimming cost V 5 bases and J 0 bases, with 10 bases left between them. Germline-derived CDR1 and CDR2 are SEHNR and FQNEAQ (reference sequence). The CDR3 sequence: CASSPLSMNTEAFF. Here the CDR3 DNA reads TGTGCCAGCAGCCCCCTATCCATGAACACTGAAGCTTTCTTT. The variable domain in full, with the rest retrieved from reference TRBV7-9 and TRBJ1-1, is DTGVSQNPRHKITKRGQNVTFRCDPISEHNRLYWYRQTLGQGPEFLTYFQNEAQLEKSRLLSDRFSAERPKGSFSTLEIQRTEQGDSAMYLCASSPLSMNTEAFFGQGTRLTVV.

The genes are TRBV5-8 and TRBJ2-7, with a possible D match to TRBD2 (5 bases). V was pared by 6 bases and J by 4 bases, with 17 bases between. The CDR3 loop spans 14 amino acids. Germline values: CDR1 SGHTS, CDR2 YDEGEE. This chain's CDR3 is CASTLPGPGYEQYF. The CDR3 nucleotides read TGTGCCAGCACCCTCCCCGGGCCGGGATACGAGCAGTACTTC.

The CDR3 sequence is CASSVGGELAKNIQYF. The CDR3 nucleotides read TGTGCCAGCAGCGTTGGTGGAGAACTAGCCAAAAACATTCAGTACTTC. The genes are TRBV9 and TRBJ2-4; D unresolved. Germline CDR1 SGDLS, CDR2 YYNGEE. The CDR3 totals 16 residues. The V end was cut by 2 bases, the J end by 0 bases, with 12 bases between.

The chain couples TRBV2 to TRBJ2-7, with 8 positions matching TRBD2. The germline V gene has CDR1 SNHLY and CDR2 FYNNEI. The length of the CDR3 is 16 residues. V lost 6 bases, J lost 2 bases, and 12 bases stayed unmatched. CDR3 loop: CASRGTGGVPTYEQYF. The CDR3 coding sequence is TGTGCCAGCAGAGGAACGGGGGGGGTACCGACCTACGAGCAGTACTTC.